This T cell receptor (beta chain) was sequenced for a study of early T cells in non-severe SARS-CoV-2 infection. In the study overall: Unpaired chains resulted from sequencing bulk RNA of unsorted whole blood.

The library protocol tagged individual cDNA molecules with unique molecular identifiers. TCRdb re-analysed the 5' RACE reads in MiXCR, keeping a single row per CDR3 protein. The data show about 60,000 distinct CDR3 sequences, over 9.5% seen once. This CDR3 is 13 amino acids long. Trimming shortened V by 7 bases and J by 3 bases, and 11 bases separated the two germline ends. Turning to this clonotype: Its target is unknown.

Study-wide results and limits: Private and CD4 specificities were missed by VDJdb matching, skewed to anti-spike CD8.

The rearrangement links TRBV12-3 or TRBV12-4 to TRBJ2-3, with D possibly matching TRBD2 (6 bases). The specimen was whole blood. The sequence derives from an adult who was a healthcare worker with PCR-confirmed SARS-CoV-2 infection or an uninfected control (not recorded which). The CDR3 DNA reads as TGTGCCAGCACCTGGGGAGGTACAGATACGCAGTATTTT. Translated, it gives CASTWGGTDTQYF.